The 11 T cell receptor beta chains below all came from one sample that was sequenced in a study of shared clonotypes between healthy human individuals. Method: immunoSEQ multiplex PCR; TCRdb's copy keeps in-frame clones and lacks some. This repertoire shows 2 million to 2.5 million clones, 90% to 96% found once; its top ten account for around 0.13%. Sequencing used naive CD4+ T cells sorted from blood. As for subset: CD45RA+ positively selected. The receptor set was obtained from a man between 18 and 35 years old in good health.

V and J are TRBV6-6 and TRBJ1-5, with D maybe TRBD1 (5 bases). V gave up 0 bases and J gave up 0 bases, with 9 bases separating them. The CDR3 sequence is 16 residues long. Germline V lookup: CDR1 MNHNY, CDR2 SVGAGI (reference sequence). CDR3 sequence reads: CASSYSDSFSNQPQHF. CDR3 bases: TGTGCCAGCAGTTACTCTGACAGTTTTAGCAATCAGCCCCAGCATTTT.

The chain is built from TRBV7-2 and TRBJ2-5; 11 nucleotides agree with TRBD1. This CDR3 contains 15 residues. Trimming cost V 5 bases and J 5 bases; bases outside gene matches: 7. Germline assignment: CDR1 SGHTA and CDR2 FQGNSA. The CDR3 loop is CASSLRTGGGETQYF. CDR3 DNA: TGTGCCAGCAGCCTAAGGACAGGGGGCGGGGAGACCCAGTACTTC.

This sequence joins TRBV4-1 and TRBJ2-3, with 8 bases matching TRBD2. From germline, CDR1 is MGHRA and CDR2 YSYEKL. The CDR3 runs to 16 residues. Trimming at V came to 3 bases and at J to 1 base, leaving 6 bases not matched to a gene. The CDR3 protein is CASSHGLARGTDTQYF. In nucleotides, the CDR3 is TGCGCCAGCAGCCACGGACTAGCTCGGGGCACAGATACGCAGTATTTT.

The rearrangement links TRBV27 to TRBJ1-5; a weak D match, TRBD1 (6 bases). The V and J ends lost 5 bases and 4 bases respectively, with 15 bases between them. In germline, CDR1 is MNHEY, CDR2 SMNVEV (reference sequence). CDR3 length: 15 amino acids. CDR3 region: CASSPILRGNQPQHF. The CDR3 DNA reads as TGTGCCAGCAGTCCGATTTTAAGGGGGAATCAGCCCCAGCATTTT.

The V and J genes are TRBV30 and TRBJ2-7; a weak D match, TRBD1 (5 bases). Germline values: CDR1 GTSNPN, CDR2 SVGIG (reference sequence). Trimming stripped 5 bases from V and 0 bases from J, with 14 bases between. This CDR3 comprises 14 residues. In DNA, the CDR3 is TGTGCCTGGTCTCGATGGGGCCTCTCCTACGAGCAGTACTTC. As protein: CAWSRWGLSYEQYF.

The chain uses TRBV25-1 and TRBJ2-5; TRBD1 might be the D (6 bases). Germline CDR1 MGHDK, CDR2 SYGVNS. V lost 8 bases and J 2 bases, leaving 9 bases between the germline ends. The CDR3 sequence is 12 residues long. DNA for the CDR3: TGTGCCAGCTCACAGGGTCAAGAGACCCAGTACTTC. Translated, it gives CASSQGQETQYF.

The chain recombines TRBV2 with TRBJ2-1; 10 positions agree with TRBD1. The germline V gene encodes CDR1 SNHLY and CDR2 FYNNEI. The V gene end was trimmed by 6 bases and the J gene end by 8 bases; junction bases not matched to a gene: 13. The CDR3 extends over 16 amino acids. This CDR3 is CASSRQGAIGSDEQFF. For the CDR3, the DNA is TGTGCCAGCAGCCGACAGGGGGCGATTGGTAGCGATGAGCAGTTCTTC. Using reference TRBV2 and TRBJ2-1 for the parts outside the CDR3, the full variable domain is EPEVTQTPSHQVTQMGQEVILRCVPISNHLYFYWYRQILGQKVEFLVSFYNNEISEKSEIFDDQFSVERPDGSNFTLKIRSTKLEDSAMYFCASSRQGAIGSDEQFFGPGTRLTVL.

The rearrangement joins TRBV2 to TRBJ1-5, with D unclear. Trimming shortened V by 8 bases and J by 0 bases, and 14 bases separated the two germline ends. Germline assignment: CDR1 SNHLY and CDR2 FYNNEI. The CDR3 length is 15 residues. The CDR3 protein is CASRSEFYSNQPQHF. CDR3 in DNA: TGTGCCAGCCGATCGGAGTTCTATAGCAATCAGCCCCAGCATTTT.

This clone was observed a single time. The rearrangement uses TRBV2 and TRBJ2-7; 10 bases fit TRBD1. This CDR3 region has 14 residues. The V and J ends lost 6 bases and 4 bases, in that order; junction bases with no gene match: 6. Germline V CDR1 and CDR2: SNHLY, FYNNEI. The CDR3 here is CASSERTGGYEQYF. For the CDR3, the DNA is TGTGCCAGCAGCGAAAGGACAGGGGGTTACGAGCAGTACTTC.

This clone was found once. The genes are TRBV30 and TRBJ1-4; TRBD1 aligns across 9 bases. The CDR3 consists of 15 residues. The V segment lost 3 bases and the J segment 4 bases; nucleotides outside the gene matches: 6. Germline V lookup: CDR1 GTSNPN, CDR2 SVGIG (reference sequence). The CDR3 nucleotides are TGTGCCTGGAGGTCGACAGGGGGTCATAATGAAAAACTGTTTTTT. Its translation: CAWRSTGGHNEKLFF.

The chain has TRBV2 and TRBJ2-7; D not resolved. Germline CDR1 and CDR2: SNHLY and FYNNEI. CDR3 length: 10 residues. The V end lost 4 bases, the J end lost 5 bases, and 3 bases lay between the germline ends. CDR3 nucleotides: TGTGCCAGCAGTGTGCACGAGCAGTACTTC. It translates to CASSVHEQYF.